This T cell receptor (beta chain) was recorded in a study of tumor-infiltrating lymphocytes in primary liver carcinoma. On the study more broadly: The tumors ranged from about 4 to 11 cm across and fell within stage T1-T3 N0M0.

Study-wide findings and caveats: Tumor-adjacent and tumor-blood pairs shared less of their repertoires than tumor region pairs shared. Merely some 7-24% of top clones spanned all five tumor regions.

A word on this clonotype: Its antigen is not known.

Scientists recovered RNA and DNA together from approximately 20-30 mg of unsorted bulk tissue. The proportion of viable tumor cells exceeded 85% in every tumor sample. The J segment lost 8 bases and the V segment lost 2 bases, leaving 8 bases of the junction unmatched. The CDR3 length is 15 residues. Total RNA (about 500 ng) served as template for TCR beta cDNA synthesis primed by a constant-region primer. Three nested multiplex PCR rounds, a slightly modified ARM-PCR method, built the TCR beta libraries. The first two PCR rounds used TRBV1-TRBV30 forward primers with a C-beta reverse primer, roughly 11 cycles each. MiXCR, run by TCRdb on the multiplex PCR reads, gives a single entry per CDR3 protein. The data contain 50,000 or so distinct CDR3 sequences, roughly 80% of them singletons.

The sequence came from a middle-aged man with primary liver carcinoma and hepatitis B virus infection. The chain combines TRBV12-3 or TRBV12-4 with TRBJ2-1; 8 bases match TRBD2. Input material: liver tumor tissue from sampling region 5. This sample's subset: tumor region T5, tumor centre. The CDR3 DNA sequence: TGTGCCAGCAGTTTAACGGGAGGGCCTAACCATGAGCAGTTCTTC. It specifies CASSLTGGPNHEQFF.